This is a list of T cell receptor beta chains from one sample in a study of cytomegalovirus exposure and HLA in healthy donors. TCRdb's copy holds only in-frame clones and misses some; the assay was immunoSEQ multiplex PCR. Of about 130,000 clones detected, around four fifths appear once; the ten largest clones hold 2.5% to 3%. Sequencing was carried out using PBMCs. These TCRs come from a boy younger than 10 in good health and CMV-seronegative. The CDR3 runs from the conserved cysteine through the conserved F or W. Fields, in order: V gene, J gene, CDR3 length, D gene, clone size, CDR3 DNA, CDR3 protein. D genes are given only for firm matches. Rows may omit the clone size; those that give it use once, few, many or a size class.

TRBV11-3	TRBJ2-3	16	NA	few	TGTGCCAGCAGCTCTACCGAACAGGGAGTCGGAGATACGCAGTATTTT	CASSSTEQGVGDTQYF
TRBV2	TRBJ2-1	14	NA	NA	TGTGCCAGCAGTGGGCTGGCGGGGTACAATGAGCAGTTCTTC	CASSGLAGYNEQFF
TRBV11-3	TRBJ2-2	13	TRBD2	NA	TGTGCCAGCAGCGGCGGGAGAGCCGGGGAGCTGTTTTTT	CASSGGRAGELFF
TRBV6-4	TRBJ2-1	15	TRBD2	NA	TGTGCCAGCAGTGACGGGACTAGCGGGAGCGATGAGCAGTTCTTC	CASSDGTSGSDEQFF
TRBV7-9	TRBJ2-1	16	TRBD2	NA	TGTGCCAGCAGCTCCCCCCTAGCGGGGAACCACAATGAGCAGTTCTTC	CASSSPLAGNHNEQFF
TRBV7-3	TRBJ1-1	15	TRBD1	NA	TGTGCCAGCAGCACAGTAGGGGGCTTGGGCACTGAAGCTTTCTTT	CASSTVGGLGTEAFF
TRBV10-3	TRBJ2-5	14	NA	NA	TGTGCCATCAGTGAAAACTTTATCCAAGAGACCCAGTACTTC	CAISENFIQETQYF
TRBV6-1	TRBJ2-3	14	NA	NA	TGTGCCAGCAGTGCCGGGACTCCCCCAGATACGCAGTATTTT	CASSAGTPPDTQYF
TRBV29-1	TRBJ1-3	14	NA	NA	TGCAGCGTTGCCGGGGGTATATCCGGAAACACCATATATTTT	CSVAGGISGNTIYF
TRBV19	TRBJ1-1	15	NA	NA	TGTGCCAGTAGTATCCCTACAGCCCCTTCCACTGAAGCTTTCTTT	CASSIPTAPSTEAFF
TRBV6-5	TRBJ2-2	15	NA	NA	TGTGCCAGCAGTTACTCGGGGCGGGGAACCGGGGAGCTGTTTTTT	CASSYSGRGTGELFF
TRBV19	TRBJ1-1	14	TRBD1	NA	TGTGCCAGTAGTATCGGGACAGAAAACACTGAAGCTTTCTTT	CASSIGTENTEAFF
TRBV6-5	TRBJ1-2	13	TRBD1	few	TGTGCCAGCCGCGGACAGGCCTGGTATGGCTACACCTTC	CASRGQAWYGYTF
TRBV4-1	TRBJ1-2	16	NA	NA	TGCGCCAGCAGCCCCACCTCCGCACAGGGCTCCTATGGCTACACCTTC	CASSPTSAQGSYGYTF
TRBV27	TRBJ2-2	16	TRBD2	NA	TGTGCCAGCATCGGGCTCCGGACTAGCCTTACCGGGGAGCTGTTTTTT	CASIGLRTSLTGELFF
TRBV9	TRBJ2-3	15	TRBD1	NA	TGTGCCAGCAGCGTCCCGACAGGGTCGGGAGATACGCAGTATTTT	CASSVPTGSGDTQYF
TRBV9	TRBJ2-7	12	NA	NA	TGTGCCAGCAGCTTTCAGGGATCCGAGCAGTACTTC	CASSFQGSEQYF
TRBV2	TRBJ1-1	13	TRBD1	NA	TGTGCCAGCAAAGGACAGGGGAACACTGAAGCTTTCTTT	CASKGQGNTEAFF
TRBV28	TRBJ2-7	12	NA	NA	TGTGCCAGCAGTTTGAACAGATACGAGCAGTACTTC	CASSLNRYEQYF
TRBV9	TRBJ2-3	16	NA	NA	TGTGCCAGCAGTCATGCCAGGGGGAGGTGGACAGATACGCAGTATTTT	CASSHARGRWTDTQYF
TRBV11-2	TRBJ1-1	15	NA	NA	TGTGCCAGCGGGTTCGTTGGGGGGGGGTTCACTGAAGCTTTCTTT	CASGFVGGGFTEAFF
TRBV19	TRBJ2-5	11	NA	few	TGTGCCAGTAGTAATCGGGAGACCCAGTACTTC	CASSNRETQYF
TRBV10-3	TRBJ2-1	17	TRBD1	NA	TGTGCCATCAGTGACGCCGGACAGGCTATCTCCTACAATGAGCAGTTCTTC	CAISDAGQAISYNEQFF
TRBV11-3	TRBJ1-3	15	NA	NA	TGTGCCAGCAGCTTAGGCGGCGAATCTGGAAACACCATATATTTT	CASSLGGESGNTIYF
TRBV21-1	TRBJ2-2	19	NA	NA	TGTGCCAGCAGCAAAACTAGACAGGGGGCTTGCGAGAACACCGGGGAGCTGTTTTTT	CASSKTRQGACENTGELFF
TRBV10-1	TRBJ2-3	15	NA	NA	TGCGCCAGCAGTACGGGACATTCCATTACAGATACGCAGTATTTT	CASSTGHSITDTQYF
TRBV7-9	TRBJ2-5	15	TRBD2	NA	TGTGCAGGTCAGGGCGTCGGAGCGGGAGTGGAGACCCAGTACTTC	CAGQGVGAGVETQYF
TRBV30	TRBJ2-5	14	TRBD2	NA	TGTGCCTGGAACAGCGGGAGGGCCGGTGAGACCCAGTACTTC	CAWNSGRAGETQYF
TRBV7-9	TRBJ2-1	16	TRBD1	NA	TGTGCCAGCAGCTCAGGGGACAGGGGGCAGAAGAATGAGCAGTTCTTC	CASSSGDRGQKNEQFF
TRBV19	TRBJ2-1	11	NA	NA	TGTGCCACCCCAGGACAGCTTGAAGAGTTCTTC	CATPGQLEEFF
TRBV7-2	TRBJ1-4	15	TRBD1	once	TGTGCCAGCAGGGATCAGGGGGGTCCTAATGAAAAACTGTTTTTT	CASRDQGGPNEKLFF
TRBV6-5	TRBJ2-1	14	NA	NA	TGTGCCAGCAGTCCCTGGGGCAGGGGCAATGAGCAGTTCTTC	CASSPWGRGNEQFF
TRBV15	TRBJ1-2	13	NA	NA	TGTGCCACCAGCAGAGATGAAGGGGAAGGCTACACCTTC	CATSRDEGEGYTF
TRBV9	TRBJ2-7	16	TRBD2	NA	TGTGCCAGCAGCGTCGACTTACTAGCGGCGAACTACGAGCAGTACTTC	CASSVDLLAANYEQYF
TRBV13	TRBJ1-5	17	NA	once	TGTGCCAGCAGCTTAGGCCTTGGGGGGGGCTGGGGTCAGCCCCAGCATTTT	CASSLGLGGGWGQPQHF
TRBV19	TRBJ1-1	13	NA	once	TGTGCCAGTAGGGCGACAGGGAACACTGAAGCTTTCTTT	CASRATGNTEAFF
TRBV29-1	TRBJ1-2	15	NA	NA	TGCAGCGTTGAAGTCTCTACTCTAGCTAACTATGGCTACACCTTC	CSVEVSTLANYGYTF
TRBV12-5	TRBJ2-1	18	TRBD2	once	TGCGCTAGTGGTTTGGTACTCCCTCAGCGGGGGGGCACGAATGAGCAGTTCTTC	CASGLVLPQRGGTNEQFF
TRBV9	TRBJ2-3	15	NA	NA	TGTGCCAGCAGCGTAGGGGGATTGGAGGCAGATACGCAGTATTTT	CASSVGGLEADTQYF
TRBV5-5	TRBJ2-7	15	TRBD1	NA	TGTGCCAGCAGCTTAACCGGGACAGTGACCTACGAGCAGTACTTC	CASSLTGTVTYEQYF
TRBV11-2	TRBJ2-3	14	NA	once	TGTGCCAGCAGCTTAAGGCAGGGGTCAGATACGCAGTATTTT	CASSLRQGSDTQYF
TRBV11-3	TRBJ1-1	14	NA	NA	TGTGCCAGCAGCCCCGGGGGGTCGAACACTGAAGCTTTCTTT	CASSPGGSNTEAFF
TRBV6-1	TRBJ2-1	16	NA	NA	TGTGCCAGCAGTGAAGTGGACACCCTCTCCTACAATGAGCAGTTCTTC	CASSEVDTLSYNEQFF
TRBV27	TRBJ2-1	16	NA	NA	TGTGCCAGCAATCGGATCAATGATTTGGGCCCCAGCAGGGAGTTCTTC	CASNRINDLGPSREFF
TRBV13	TRBJ2-1	16	TRBD2	NA	TGTGCCAGCAGCCCAGTAGGACTAGCGGCTTACAATGAGCAGTTCTTC	CASSPVGLAAYNEQFF
TRBV19	TRBJ1-1	13	NA	NA	TGTGCCAGTAGTATCGAGGGGAACACTGAAGCTTTCTTT	CASSIEGNTEAFF
TRBV6-4	TRBJ1-5	14	NA	NA	TGTGCCAGCAGTGAAGCCCCGACAATCCAGCCCCAGCATTTT	CASSEAPTIQPQHF
TRBV5-4	TRBJ2-1	13	TRBD2	NA	TGTGCCAGCCCCCGGGGGGACGACAATGAGCAGTTCTTC	CASPRGDDNEQFF
TRBV2	TRBJ2-3	17	TRBD2	NA	TGTGCCAGCAGTCACTGGACAGCGGGAGGTGGCACAGATACGCAGTATTTT	CASSHWTAGGGTDTQYF
TRBV30	TRBJ1-3	13	NA	once	TGTGCCTGGGGTTCTAGGTCTGGAAACACCATATATTTT	CAWGSRSGNTIYF
TRBV7-9	TRBJ1-3	15	TRBD1	once	TGTGCCAGCAGCGTACAGGGGGGCTCTGGAAACACCATATATTTT	CASSVQGGSGNTIYF
TRBV6-6	TRBJ1-2	15	NA	NA	TGTGCCAGCAGTTACAGCGGGGGCGAAGGGTATGGCTACACCTTC	CASSYSGGEGYGYTF
TRBV5-8	TRBJ2-2	14	TRBD1	NA	TGTGCCAGCAGCTTGGCCCAGGGGGCCGGGGAGCTGTTTTTT	CASSLAQGAGELFF
TRBV5-1	TRBJ1-1	14	NA	few	TGCGCCAGCAGCTTGGAGGGGGGGAGGACTGAAGCTTTCTTT	CASSLEGGRTEAFF
TRBV7-3	TRBJ2-2	16	TRBD2	few	TGTGCCAGCAGCCCGAGGACTAGCGGGATCACCGGGGAGCTGTTTTTT	CASSPRTSGITGELFF
TRBV7-3	TRBJ1-2	14	NA	NA	TGTGCCAGCAGCCCCGACAGAACGGAAAATGGCTACACCTTC	CASSPDRTENGYTF
TRBV6-5	TRBJ2-3	14	TRBD2	NA	TGTGCCTCAGGGTCGAGCGGGGAGGGGGATACGCAGTATTTT	CASGSSGEGDTQYF
TRBV6-5	TRBJ2-7	15	NA	NA	TGTGCCAGCAGTGGAGGGGACCCCCTTTTCTACGAGCAGTACTTC	CASSGGDPLFYEQYF
TRBV4-3	TRBJ2-1	17	NA	NA	TGCGCCAGCAGCCAAGATTGGACTCTCGTAATTTACAATGAGCAGTTCTTC	CASSQDWTLVIYNEQFF
TRBV5-1	TRBJ2-5	16	NA	NA	TGCGCCAGCAGTGGGGTGGGTGGGGGCGCCGAGGAGACCCAGTACTTC	CASSGVGGGAEETQYF